These 17 T cell receptor beta chains were all obtained from the same sample, sequenced in a study of lymphopenia after photon versus proton radiotherapy. Data came from immunoSEQ multiplex PCR; TCRdb stores just in-frame clones and leaves some out. The sample includes 150,000 to 200,000 clones, roughly nine tenths of them seen just once. The sample consisted of peripheral blood, taken from a patient treated with photon-based radiotherapy. The receptors come from a man aged 50 to 60 with gastric cancer.

V and J are TRBV19 and TRBJ1-1, with unresolved D. The CDR3 consists of 16 residues. Trimming took 4 bases from V and 5 from J, leaving 20 bases between them. Germline CDR1 LNHDA, CDR2 SQIVND (reference sequence). As DNA, the CDR3 is TGTGCCAGTAGTAGAGGAGGGTTGGAGGGTGGTACTGAAGCTTTCTTT. This encodes CASSRGGLEGGTEAFF.

CDR3 DNA: TGTGCCAGTAGTATACGGACCGGGATGGGGGATACGCAGTATTTT. Translating gives CASSIRTGMGDTQYF. The genes are TRBV19 and TRBJ2-3, with D possibly matching TRBD2 (5 bases). The CDR3 runs 15 residues. The germline V gene encodes CDR1 LNHDA and CDR2 SQIVND (reference sequence). The germline V and J ends were trimmed by 2 bases and 6 bases, with 15 bases remaining between them.

This clone appeared a few times. This chain joins TRBV4-3 and TRBJ1-1; a weak D match, TRBD1 (6 bases). Germline CDR1 reads LGHNA; CDR2 reads YSLEER. The CDR3 spans 14 residues. V was cut by 2 bases and J by 5 bases, with 12 bases left in between. CDR3 amino acids: CASSQRGQGTEAFF. The DNA for the CDR3 is TGCGCCAGCAGCCAACGGGGGCAGGGGACTGAAGCTTTCTTT.

The chain carries TRBV21-1 and TRBJ2-5. TRBV21-1 is labeled a pseudogene. The CDR3 extends over 19 amino acids. CDR3 nucleotides: TGTGCCAGCAGCAAAATCCTCCGGGGGCGGGTGGGTTTCCAAGAGACCCAGTACTTC. It codes for CASSKILRGRVGFQETQYF.

The chain combines TRBV4-3 with TRBJ1-1; tentatively, D is TRBD1 (5 bases). This CDR3 spans 15 amino acids. Germline lookup yields CDR1 LGHNA and CDR2 YSLEER. V lost 3 bases, J lost 2 bases, and 13 bases lay in between. The CDR3, as DNA: TGCGCCAGCAGCCATCCCGGGACCGACAACACTGAAGCTTTCTTT. Its protein is CASSHPGTDNTEAFF.

The rearrangement joins TRBV9 to TRBJ2-2; perhaps D is TRBD1 or TRBD2 (5 bases each). Germline CDR1 reads SGDLS; CDR2 reads YYNGEE. The V and J ends lost 0 bases and 5 bases respectively, with 11 bases between them. The CDR3 spans 15 residues. This chain's CDR3 is CASSVAEGRTGELFF. DNA of the CDR3: TGTGCCAGCAGCGTAGCTGAGGGGCGTACCGGGGAGCTGTTTTTT.

The gene calls are TRBV15 and TRBJ2-1; a possible D gene is TRBD1 (6 bases). Germline V gene data show CDR1 as LNHNV and CDR2 as YYDKDF (reference sequence). V was pared by 4 bases and J by 4 bases, with 17 bases between. This CDR3 is built from 16 residues. The CDR3 reads CATSMRGGRTYNEQFF. In nucleotides, the CDR3 is TGTGCCACCAGCATGAGAGGGGGACGAACATACAATGAGCAGTTCTTC.

J is TRBJ2-7 and V is TRBV5-4; perhaps TRBD2 as D (5 bases). Trimming pared 2 bases from V and 0 bases from J, leaving 12 bases between. In germline, CDR1 is SGHNT, CDR2 YYREEE (reference sequence). This CDR3 spans 15 amino acids. CDR3 coding DNA: TGTGCCAGCAGCTTCGACGGGGTCGGCTCCTACGAGCAGTACTTC. The encoded protein is CASSFDGVGSYEQYF.

This chain links TRBV5-4 with TRBJ2-2; 11 nucleotides match TRBD2. The V and J ends lost 0 bases and 1 base, in that order; junction bases with no gene match: 5. Per the germline V gene, CDR1 is SGHNT and CDR2 is YYREEE (reference sequence). This CDR3 has 18 amino acids. The CDR3 nucleotides are TGTGCCAGCAGCTTGGGGGGCCTAGCGGGAGGGAACACCGGGGAGCTGTTTTTT. Encoded protein: CASSLGGLAGGNTGELFF.

CDR3 loop: CASSLTESYEQYF. For the CDR3, the DNA is TGTGCCAGCAGTTTGACAGAGTCCTACGAGCAGTACTTC. The V gene is TRBV7-2, the J gene TRBJ2-7; a weak D match, TRBD1 (5 bases). Looked up from germline, CDR1 is SGHTA and CDR2 is FQGNSA. The ends were cut back, 6 bases at V and 1 base at J, with 10 bases in the middle. The CDR3 consists of 13 residues.

V gene TRBV6-5 combines with J gene TRBJ2-7, with a possible D match to TRBD1 (5 bases). The CDR3 is 13 amino acids. Trimming cost V 5 bases and J 3 bases, with 11 bases left between them. The germline CDR1 and CDR2 sequences are MNHEY and SVGAGI. In DNA form, the CDR3 reads TGTGCCAGCAGTCAGACAGCGTACTACGAGCAGTACTTC. Protein product: CASSQTAYYEQYF.

The rearrangement links TRBV15 to TRBJ2-3; D might be TRBD1 or TRBD2, each matching 5 bases. Germline V gene lookup returns CDR1 LNHNV and CDR2 YYDKDF (reference sequence). Deletions cut 5 bases from V and 2 bases from J, with 20 bases between. This CDR3 is built from 17 residues. CDR3 region: CATSGRTATGATDTQYF. The CDR3 region has the DNA TGTGCCACCAGCGGCCGGACTGCTACAGGTGCCACAGATACGCAGTATTTT.

The V gene is TRBV29-1, the J gene TRBJ1-3; TRBD1 matches 7 bases. CDR3 size: 14 residues. The ends lost 7 bases at V and 0 bases at J; junction bases unmatched: 6. CDR1 is SQVTM and CDR2 is ANQGSEA in the germline V gene. CDR3 DNA: TGCAGCGCCCTGACAGGGAGCTCTGGAAACACCATATATTTT. Translating gives CSALTGSSGNTIYF.

The J gene is TRBJ2-7, the V gene TRBV15, with D possibly matching TRBD2 (6 bases). The CDR3 sequence is 14 residues long. CDR1 and CDR2 (germline): LNHNV, YYDKDF (reference sequence). V was shortened by 4 bases and J by 9 bases, with 19 bases between the two germline ends. CDR3 DNA sequence: TGTGCCACCAGCACAGAAACTAGCTCCGGGGGGCAGTACTTC. It translates to CATSTETSSGGQYF.

CDR3 protein: CASSERQSYEQYF. The CDR3 DNA reads as TGTGCCAGCAGTGAAAGACAGTCCTACGAGCAGTACTTC. The chain links TRBV6-1 to TRBJ2-7, with D maybe TRBD1 (5 bases). The CDR3 is made up of 13 amino acids. The germline CDR1 and CDR2 sequences are MNHNS and SASEGT. The V gene lost 2 bases and the J gene lost 1 base, with 6 bases spanning the gap.

This chain connects TRBV10-3 to TRBJ2-3; a possible D gene is TRBD2 (6 bases). Germline V gene sequence: CDR1 ENHRY, CDR2 SYGVKD. V was trimmed by 8 bases and J by 2 bases, leaving 11 bases between them. The CDR3 loop spans 13 amino acids. CDR3 sequence: CAISGGYTDTQYF. The CDR3 nucleotides read TGTGCCATCTCTGGGGGGTACACAGATACGCAGTATTTT.

J is TRBJ2-7 and V is TRBV27, with D tentatively TRBD2 (5 bases). V was shortened by 6 bases and J by 3 bases, with 15 bases between the two germline ends. This CDR3 spans 14 amino acids. The V gene's germline CDR1 is MNHEY and CDR2 SMNVEV (reference sequence). The CDR3 here is CASSPRGFLYEQYF. DNA of the CDR3: TGTGCCAGCAGCCCAAGAGGGTTTCTCTACGAGCAGTACTTC.